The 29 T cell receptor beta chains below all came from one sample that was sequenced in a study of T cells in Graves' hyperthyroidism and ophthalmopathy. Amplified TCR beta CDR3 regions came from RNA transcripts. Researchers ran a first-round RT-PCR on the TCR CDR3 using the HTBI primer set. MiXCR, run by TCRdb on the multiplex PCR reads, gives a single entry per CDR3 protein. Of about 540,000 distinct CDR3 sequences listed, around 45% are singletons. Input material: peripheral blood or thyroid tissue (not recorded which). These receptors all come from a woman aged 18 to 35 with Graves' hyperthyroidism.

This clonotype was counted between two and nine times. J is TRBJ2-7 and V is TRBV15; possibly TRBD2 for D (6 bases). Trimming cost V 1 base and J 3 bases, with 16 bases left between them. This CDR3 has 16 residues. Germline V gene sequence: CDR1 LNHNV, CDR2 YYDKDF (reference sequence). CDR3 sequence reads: CATSRAPIAVSYEQYF. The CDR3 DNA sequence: TGTGCCACCAGCAGAGCTCCGATAGCGGTGAGCTACGAGCAGTACTTC.

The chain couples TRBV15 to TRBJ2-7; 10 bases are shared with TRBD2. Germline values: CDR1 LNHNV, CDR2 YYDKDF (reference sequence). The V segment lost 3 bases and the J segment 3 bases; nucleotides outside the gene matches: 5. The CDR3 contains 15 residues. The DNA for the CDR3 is TGTGCCACCAGCAGTTCGGGACTAGCGCACTACGAGCAGTACTTC. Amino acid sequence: CATSSSGLAHYEQYF.

The CDR3 sequence is CASSPDEQYF. The CDR3 coding sequence is TGTGCCAGCAGTCCGGACGAGCAGTACTTC. The chain links TRBV9 to TRBJ2-7; D not certain. Germline CDR1 reads SGDLS; CDR2 reads YYNGEE. The length of the CDR3 is 10 residues. Trimming pared 5 bases from V and 5 bases from J, leaving 5 bases between.

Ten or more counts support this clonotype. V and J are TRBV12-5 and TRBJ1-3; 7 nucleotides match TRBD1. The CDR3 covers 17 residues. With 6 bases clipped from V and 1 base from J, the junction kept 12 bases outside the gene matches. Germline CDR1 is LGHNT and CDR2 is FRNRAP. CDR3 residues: CASGNPQTGRSGNTIYF. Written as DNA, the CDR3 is TGTGCTAGTGGGAACCCTCAGACAGGGCGGTCTGGAAACACCATATATTTT.

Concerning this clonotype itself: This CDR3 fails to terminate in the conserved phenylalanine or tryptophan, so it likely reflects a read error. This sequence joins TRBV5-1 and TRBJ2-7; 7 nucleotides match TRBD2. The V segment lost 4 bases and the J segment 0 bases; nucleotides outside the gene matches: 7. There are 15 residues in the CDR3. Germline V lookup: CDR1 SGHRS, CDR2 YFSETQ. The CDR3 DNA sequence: TGCGCCAGCAGCCGAACCGGGACTACCTCCTACGAGCAGTACCTC. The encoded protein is CASSRTGTTSYEQYL.

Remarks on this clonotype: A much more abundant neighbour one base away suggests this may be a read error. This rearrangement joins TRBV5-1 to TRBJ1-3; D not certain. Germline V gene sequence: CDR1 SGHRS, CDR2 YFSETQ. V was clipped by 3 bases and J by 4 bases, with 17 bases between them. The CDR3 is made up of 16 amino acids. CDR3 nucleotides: TGCGCCAGCAGCTCGTGGAAACTCAGGTCCGGAAACACCATATATTTT. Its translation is CASSSWKLRSGNTIYF.

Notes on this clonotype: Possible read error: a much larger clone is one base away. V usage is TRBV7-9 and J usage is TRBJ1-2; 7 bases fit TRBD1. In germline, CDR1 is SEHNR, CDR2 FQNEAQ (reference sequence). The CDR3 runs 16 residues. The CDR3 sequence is CASSQYPGQSNYGYAF. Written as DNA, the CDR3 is TGTGCCAGCAGCCAATACCCGGGACAGTCTAACTATGGCTACGCCTTC.

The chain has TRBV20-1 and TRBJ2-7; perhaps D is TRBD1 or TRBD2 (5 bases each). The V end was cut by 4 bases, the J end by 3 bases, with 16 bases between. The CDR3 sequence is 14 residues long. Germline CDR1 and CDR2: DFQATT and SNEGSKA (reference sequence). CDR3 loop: CSANPGPEVYEQYF. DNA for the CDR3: TGCAGTGCTAACCCGGGACCTGAGGTCTACGAGCAGTACTTC.

DNA for the CDR3: TGTGCCAGCAGTAAGACAGGGGGGAGCTTAGGGACTGAAGCTTTCTTT. It codes for CASSKTGGSLGTEAFF. The chain has TRBV3-1 and TRBJ1-1, with 9 bases that match TRBD1. CDR3 size: 16 residues. Germline V lookup: CDR1 LGHDT, CDR2 YNNKEL (reference sequence). The V segment lost 6 bases and the J segment 5 bases; nucleotides outside the gene matches: 13.

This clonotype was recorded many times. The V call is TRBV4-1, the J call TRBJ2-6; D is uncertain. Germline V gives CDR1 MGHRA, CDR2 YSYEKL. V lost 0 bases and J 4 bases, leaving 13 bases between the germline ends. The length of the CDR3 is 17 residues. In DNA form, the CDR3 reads TGCGCCAGCAGCCAAGATGGCCCGGTCTCAGGGGCCAACGTCCTGACTTTC. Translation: CASSQDGPVSGANVLTF.

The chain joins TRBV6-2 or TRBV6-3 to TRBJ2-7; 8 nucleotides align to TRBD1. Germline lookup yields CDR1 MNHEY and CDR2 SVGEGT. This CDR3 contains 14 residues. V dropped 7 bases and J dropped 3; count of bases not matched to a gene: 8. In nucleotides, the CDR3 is TGTGCCAGCAAACGGGGACAGGCATACTACGAGCAGTACTTC. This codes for CASKRGQAYYEQYF.

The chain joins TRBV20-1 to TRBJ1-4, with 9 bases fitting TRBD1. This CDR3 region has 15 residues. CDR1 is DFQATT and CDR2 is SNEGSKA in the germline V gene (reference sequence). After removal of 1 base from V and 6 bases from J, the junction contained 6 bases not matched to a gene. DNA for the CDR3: TGCAGTGCTAGAGGGACTACAGGGGGCGATGAAAAACTGTTTTTT. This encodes CSARGTTGGDEKLFF.

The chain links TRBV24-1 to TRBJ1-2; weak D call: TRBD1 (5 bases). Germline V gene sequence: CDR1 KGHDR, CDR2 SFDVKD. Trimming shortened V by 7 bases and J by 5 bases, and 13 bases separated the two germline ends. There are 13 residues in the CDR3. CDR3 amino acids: CATSETAEYGYTF. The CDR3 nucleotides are TGTGCCACCAGCGAGACAGCGGAATATGGCTACACCTTC.

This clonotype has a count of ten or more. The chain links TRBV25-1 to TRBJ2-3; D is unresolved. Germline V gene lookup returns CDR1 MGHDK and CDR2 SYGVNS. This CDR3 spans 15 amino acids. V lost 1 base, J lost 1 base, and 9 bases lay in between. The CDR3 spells CASSESWWGTDTQYF. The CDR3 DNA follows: TGTGCCAGCAGTGAATCTTGGTGGGGCACAGATACGCAGTATTTT.

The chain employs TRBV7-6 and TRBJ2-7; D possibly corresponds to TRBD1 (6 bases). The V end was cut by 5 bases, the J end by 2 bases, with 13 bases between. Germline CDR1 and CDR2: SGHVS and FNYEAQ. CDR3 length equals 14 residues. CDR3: CASSPGDTTYEQYF. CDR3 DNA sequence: TGTGCCAGCAGCCCCGGGGACACAACCTACGAGCAGTACTTC.

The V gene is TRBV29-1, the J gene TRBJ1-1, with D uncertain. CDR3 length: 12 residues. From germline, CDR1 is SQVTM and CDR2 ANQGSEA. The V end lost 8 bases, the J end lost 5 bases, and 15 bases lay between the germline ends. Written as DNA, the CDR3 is TGCAGCCCATCTCAGAGGGAAACTGAAGCTTTCTTT. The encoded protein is CSPSQRETEAFF.

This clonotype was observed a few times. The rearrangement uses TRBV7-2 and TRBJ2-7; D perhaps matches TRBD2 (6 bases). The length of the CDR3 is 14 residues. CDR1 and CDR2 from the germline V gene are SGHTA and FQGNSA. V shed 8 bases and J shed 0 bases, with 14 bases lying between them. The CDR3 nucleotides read TGTGCCAGCGCCCGCCGGGGGTCCTCCTACGAGCAGTACTTC. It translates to CASARRGSSYEQYF.

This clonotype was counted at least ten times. CDR3 bases: TGTGCCAGCAGCCCCTGGGGGTCTGGGGAGACCCAGTACTTC. Translation: CASSPWGSGETQYF. The chain carries TRBV7-2 and TRBJ2-5; D could derive from TRBD1 or TRBD2 (5 bases each). CDR3 size: 14 residues. CDR1 and CDR2 from the germline V gene are SGHTA and FQGNSA. V was shortened by 5 bases and J by 5 bases, with 15 bases between the two germline ends.

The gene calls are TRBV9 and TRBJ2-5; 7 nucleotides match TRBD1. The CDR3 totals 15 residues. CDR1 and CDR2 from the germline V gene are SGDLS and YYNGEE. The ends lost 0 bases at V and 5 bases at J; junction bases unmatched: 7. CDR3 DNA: TGTGCCAGCAGCGTAGTGGCAGGGGGAGAGGAGACCCAGTACTTC. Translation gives CASSVVAGGEETQYF.

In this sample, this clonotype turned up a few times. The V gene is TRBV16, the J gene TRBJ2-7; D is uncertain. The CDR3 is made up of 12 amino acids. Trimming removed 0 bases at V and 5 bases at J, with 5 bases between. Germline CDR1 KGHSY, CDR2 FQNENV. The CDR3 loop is CASSQSQNEQYF. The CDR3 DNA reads TGTGCCAGCAGCCAATCGCAAAACGAGCAGTACTTC.

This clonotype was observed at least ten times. CDR3 protein: CASSFEPNEKLFF. The CDR3 DNA is TGCGCCAGCAGCTTTGAGCCGAATGAAAAACTGTTTTTT. The V gene is TRBV5-1, the J gene TRBJ1-4, with D uncertain. CDR3 length: 13 residues. The ends were cut back, 2 bases at V and 5 bases at J, with 7 bases in the middle. Germline-derived CDR1 and CDR2 are SGHRS and YFSETQ.

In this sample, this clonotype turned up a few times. The CDR3 nucleotides are TGTGCCAGCAGATCTGATCGGGATGGCTCCTACAATGAGCAGTTCTTC. This encodes CASRSDRDGSYNEQFF. This sequence joins TRBV2 and TRBJ2-1; a weak D match, TRBD2 (5 bases). From germline, CDR1 is SNHLY and CDR2 FYNNEI. The CDR3 runs to 16 residues. V dropped 6 bases and J dropped 0 bases, with 15 bases sitting between them.

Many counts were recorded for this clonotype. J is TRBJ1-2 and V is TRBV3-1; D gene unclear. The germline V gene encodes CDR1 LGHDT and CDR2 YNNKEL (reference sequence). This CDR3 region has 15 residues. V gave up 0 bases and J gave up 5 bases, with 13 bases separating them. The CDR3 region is CASSQDGKGSYGYTF. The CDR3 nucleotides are TGTGCCAGCAGCCAAGATGGGAAGGGATCTTATGGCTACACCTTC.

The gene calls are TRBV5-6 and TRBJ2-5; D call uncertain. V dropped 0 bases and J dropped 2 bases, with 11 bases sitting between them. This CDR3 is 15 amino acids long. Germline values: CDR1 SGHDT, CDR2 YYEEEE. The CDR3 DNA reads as TGTGCCAGCAGCTTGGAATCTTGGGATCAAGAGACCCAGTACTTC. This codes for CASSLESWDQETQYF.

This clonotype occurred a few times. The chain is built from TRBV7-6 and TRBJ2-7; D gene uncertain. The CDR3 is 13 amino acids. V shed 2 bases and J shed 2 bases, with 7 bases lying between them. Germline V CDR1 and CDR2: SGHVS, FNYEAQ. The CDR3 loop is CASSLHQAYEQYF. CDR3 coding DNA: TGTGCCAGCAGCTTACATCAGGCCTACGAGCAGTACTTC.

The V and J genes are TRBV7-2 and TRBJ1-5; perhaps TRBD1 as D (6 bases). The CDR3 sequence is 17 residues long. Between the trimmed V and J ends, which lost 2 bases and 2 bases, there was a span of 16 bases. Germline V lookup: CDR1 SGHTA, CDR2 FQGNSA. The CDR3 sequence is CASSLLSGALGNQPQHF. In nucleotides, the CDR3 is TGTGCCAGCAGCTTATTGTCAGGGGCTCTTGGCAATCAGCCCCAGCATTTT.

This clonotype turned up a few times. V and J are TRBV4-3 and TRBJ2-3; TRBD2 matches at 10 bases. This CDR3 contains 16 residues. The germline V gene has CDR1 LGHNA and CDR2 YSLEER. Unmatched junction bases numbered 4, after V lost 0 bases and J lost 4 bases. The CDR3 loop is CASSQEPSGSSDTQYF. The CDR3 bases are TGCGCCAGCAGCCAAGAGCCTAGCGGGAGTTCAGATACGCAGTATTTT.

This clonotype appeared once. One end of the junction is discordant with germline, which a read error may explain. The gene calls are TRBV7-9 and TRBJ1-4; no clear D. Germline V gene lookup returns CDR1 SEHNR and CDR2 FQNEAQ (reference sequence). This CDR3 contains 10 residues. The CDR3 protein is CASKGEKLFF. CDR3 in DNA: TGTGCAAGCAAGGGCGAGAAACTGTTTTTT. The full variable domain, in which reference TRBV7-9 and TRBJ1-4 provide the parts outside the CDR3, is DTGVSQNPRHKITKRGQNVTFRCDPISEHNRLYWYRQTLGQGPEFLTYFQNEAQLEKSRLLSDRFSAERPKGSFSTLEIQRTEQGDSAMYLCASKGEKLFFGSGTQLSVL.

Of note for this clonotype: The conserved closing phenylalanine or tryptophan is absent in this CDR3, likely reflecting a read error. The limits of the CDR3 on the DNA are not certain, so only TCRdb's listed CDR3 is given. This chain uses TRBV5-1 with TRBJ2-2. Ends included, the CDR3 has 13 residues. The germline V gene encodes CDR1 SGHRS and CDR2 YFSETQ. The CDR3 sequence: CASSWGYTGELLG.